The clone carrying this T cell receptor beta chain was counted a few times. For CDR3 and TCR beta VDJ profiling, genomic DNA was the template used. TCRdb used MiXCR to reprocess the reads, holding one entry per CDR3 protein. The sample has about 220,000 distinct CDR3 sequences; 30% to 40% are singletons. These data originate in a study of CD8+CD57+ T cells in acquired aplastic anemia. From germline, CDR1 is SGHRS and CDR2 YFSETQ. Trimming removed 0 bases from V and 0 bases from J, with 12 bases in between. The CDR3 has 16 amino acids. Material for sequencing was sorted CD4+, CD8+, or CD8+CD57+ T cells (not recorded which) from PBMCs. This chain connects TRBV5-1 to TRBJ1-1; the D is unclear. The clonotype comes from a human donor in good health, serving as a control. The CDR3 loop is CASSLAKIGMNTEAFF. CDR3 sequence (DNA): TGCGCCAGCAGCTTGGCCAAGATAGGCATGAACACTGAAGCTTTCTTT.